These 16 T cell receptor beta chains were all obtained from the same sample, sequenced in a study of cytomegalovirus exposure and HLA in healthy donors. The study ran its PCR with 60 Vbeta and 13 Jbeta primers. Assay used: immunoSEQ multiplex PCR; TCRdb lists only in-frame clones, some missing. In the table there are about 160,000 clones, around four fifths of which are singletons. The specimen sequenced was PBMCs. These receptors were obtained from a woman between 50 and 59 years old in good health and CMV-seronegative.

This clone was counted only a few times. The gene calls are TRBV29-1 and TRBJ2-2; 12 bases match TRBD2. The CDR3 is 15 amino acids. Per the germline V gene, CDR1 is SQVTM and CDR2 is ANQGSEA. With V trimmed by 6 bases and J by 2 bases, 4 bases remained unmatched. DNA for the CDR3: TGCAGCGTCGAGGGACTAGCGGGTAACACCGGGGAGCTGTTTTTT. Protein: CSVEGLAGNTGELFF.

CDR3 bases: TGTGCCAGCTCACAAACCGACAGGGGCTCACCCCTCCACTTT. This gives the protein CASSQTDRGSPLHF. V gene TRBV18 combines with J gene TRBJ1-6, with 8 bases fitting TRBD1. CDR3 length: 14 amino acids. In germline, CDR1 is KGHSH, CDR2 LQKENI. With 4 bases clipped from V and 10 bases from J, the junction kept 6 bases outside the gene matches. The variable domain in full, with the rest retrieved from reference TRBV18 and TRBJ1-6, is NAGVMQNPRHLVRRRGQEARLRCSPMKGHSHVYWYRQLPEEGLKFMVYLQKENIIDESGMPKERFSAEFPKEGPSILRIQQVVRGDSAAYFCASSQTDRGSPLHFGNGTRLTVT.

This chain connects TRBV2 to TRBJ1-2, with D unclear. The germline V gene encodes CDR1 SNHLY and CDR2 FYNNEI. V lost 6 bases, J lost 6 bases, and 17 bases lay in between. The CDR3 length is 14 residues. CDR3 region: CASRPVLLAHGYTF. The CDR3 bases are TGTGCCAGCAGACCCGTACTCCTTGCCCATGGCTACACCTTC.

The chain employs TRBV5-1 and TRBJ2-3; TRBD1 is a possible D gene (6 bases). V was trimmed by 0 bases and J by 0 bases, leaving 11 bases between them. From germline, CDR1 is SGHRS and CDR2 YFSETQ. This CDR3 is built from 16 residues. CDR3 region: CASSLALTGSTDTQYF. The CDR3, as DNA: TGCGCCAGCAGCTTGGCCCTGACAGGAAGCACAGATACGCAGTATTTT.

This clone was found once. The chain links TRBV10-1 to TRBJ2-3; 8 bases are shared with TRBD1. Germline V gene sequence: CDR1 WNHNN, CDR2 SYGVQD (reference sequence). With 0 bases clipped from V and 1 base from J, the junction kept 15 bases outside the gene matches. This CDR3 region has 20 residues. The DNA for the CDR3 is TGCGCCAGCAGTGAGTCGGTCTTCGGTGGACAGGGAGATGGCACAGATACGCAGTATTTT. This codes for CASSESVFGGQGDGTDTQYF.

The chain employs TRBV28 and TRBJ2-7; 10 bases line up with TRBD1. Trimming removed 5 bases from V and 3 bases from J; junction bases left unmatched: 7. Germline CDR1 MDHEN, CDR2 SYDVKM. CDR3 length: 15 amino acids. CDR3 amino acids: CASSPGGTGVYEQYF. CDR3 DNA sequence: TGTGCCAGCAGTCCGGGAGGGACAGGGGTCTACGAGCAGTACTTC.

J is TRBJ2-2 and V is TRBV11-3; 8 bases agree with TRBD2. The CDR3 sequence is 15 residues long. Per the germline V gene, CDR1 is SGHNT and CDR2 is YENEEA. The ends lost 5 bases at V and 5 bases at J; junction bases unmatched: 7. The CDR3 spells CASSPGGAETGELFF. The CDR3 nucleotides read TGTGCCAGCAGCCCGGGGGGGGCGGAAACCGGGGAGCTGTTTTTT.

The V call is TRBV6-1, the J call TRBJ1-1; TRBD1 matches at 7 bases. CDR3 size: 15 residues. V lost 9 bases and J lost 7; bases outside the gene matches: 17. In germline, CDR1 is MNHNS, CDR2 SASEGT. In nucleotides, the CDR3 is TGTGCCAGACGGGCCACGGAGGACAGGCCACATGAAGCTTTCTTT. Translating it yields CARRATEDRPHEAFF.

The V gene is TRBV9, the J gene TRBJ1-1; tentative D call: TRBD1 (6 bases). V lost 2 bases and J lost 4, with 9 bases in between. Germline V CDR1 and CDR2: SGDLS, YYNGEE. There are 13 residues in the CDR3. CDR3 loop: CASSVLQGTEAFF. The CDR3 nucleotides read TGTGCCAGCAGCGTCCTACAGGGCACTGAAGCTTTCTTT. Together with reference TRBV9 and TRBJ1-1, the CDR3 gives the full variable domain: DSGVTQTPKHLITATGQRVTLRCSPRSGDLSVYWYQQSLDQGLQFLIQYYNGEERAKGNILERFSAQQFPDLHSELNLSSLELGDSALYFCASSVLQGTEAFFGQGTRLTVV.

The count of this clone is one. V and J are TRBV11-3 and TRBJ1-6; D is ambiguous. Trimming left V 0 bases short and J 7 bases short, with 7 bases between. Germline V gene data show CDR1 as SGHNT and CDR2 as YENEEA. This CDR3 has 14 amino acids. The CDR3 here is CASSLDSRNSPLHF. In DNA, the CDR3 is TGTGCCAGCAGCTTAGACAGTCGAAATTCACCCCTCCACTTT.

CDR3 loop: CASSQDPVNGQNTEAFF. For the CDR3, the DNA is TGCGCCAGCAGCCAAGATCCGGTCAACGGTCAAAACACTGAAGCTTTCTTT. The chain links TRBV4-3 to TRBJ1-1; D remains ambiguous. Trimming removed 0 bases at V and 2 bases at J, with 16 bases between. Looked up from germline, CDR1 is LGHNA and CDR2 is YSLEER. The CDR3 has 17 residues.

In its sample, this clone was seen once. The V call is TRBV28, the J call TRBJ2-3, with 9 bases lining up with TRBD2. After removal of 4 bases from V and 0 bases from J, the junction contained 8 bases not matched to a gene. This CDR3 is 17 amino acids long. Germline V gene data show CDR1 as MDHEN and CDR2 as SYDVKM. The CDR3 bases are TGTGCCAGCAGTTCTAGCGGGGATTTCACTAGCACAGATACGCAGTATTTT. It encodes CASSSSGDFTSTDTQYF.

The chain uses TRBV18 and TRBJ1-4; 9 bases align to TRBD1. V lost 2 bases and J lost 7; bases outside the gene matches: 2. Germline CDR1 is KGHSH and CDR2 is LQKENI. This CDR3 is built from 14 residues. CDR3 amino acids: CASSPGTGSEKLFF. In nucleotides, the CDR3 is TGTGCCAGCTCACCAGGGACAGGGTCTGAAAAACTGTTTTTT.

This chain links TRBV28 with TRBJ2-1, with TRBD2 matching over 14 bases. There are 18 residues in the CDR3. V shed 3 bases and J 3 bases; nucleotides not matched to a gene: 7. Germline assignment: CDR1 MDHEN and CDR2 SYDVKM. The CDR3 sequence: CASSLLGLAGDHYNEQFF. CDR3 coding DNA: TGTGCCAGCAGTTTGTTGGGACTAGCGGGAGACCACTACAATGAGCAGTTCTTC.

The chain has TRBV5-6 and TRBJ2-5; 7 nucleotides line up with TRBD2. The CDR3 spans 14 residues. From germline, CDR1 is SGHDT and CDR2 YYEEEE. The V gene end was trimmed by 2 bases and the J gene end by 1 base; junction bases not matched to a gene: 2. The CDR3 coding sequence is TGTGCCAGCAGCTTTTCTAGCGGCCAAGAGACCCAGTACTTC. It codes for CASSFSSGQETQYF.

V and J are TRBV28 and TRBJ2-7, with D tentatively TRBD2 (6 bases). Per germline, CDR1 MDHEN and CDR2 SYDVKM. This CDR3 is 14 amino acids long. Trimming took off 7 bases at V and 1 base at J, with 14 bases between the two ends. CDR3: CASTAVGGSYEQYF. In DNA form, the CDR3 reads TGTGCCAGCACCGCAGTGGGGGGATCCTACGAGCAGTACTTC.